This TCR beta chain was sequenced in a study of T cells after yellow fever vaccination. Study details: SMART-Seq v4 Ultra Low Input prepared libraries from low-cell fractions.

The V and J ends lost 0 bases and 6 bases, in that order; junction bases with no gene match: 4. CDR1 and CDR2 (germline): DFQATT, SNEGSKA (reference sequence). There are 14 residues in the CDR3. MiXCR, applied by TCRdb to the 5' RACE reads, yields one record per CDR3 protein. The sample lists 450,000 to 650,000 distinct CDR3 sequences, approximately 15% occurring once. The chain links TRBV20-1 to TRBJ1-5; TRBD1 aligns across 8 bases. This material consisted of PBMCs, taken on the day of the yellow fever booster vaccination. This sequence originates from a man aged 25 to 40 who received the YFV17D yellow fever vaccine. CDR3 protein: CSARDDRGGQPQHF. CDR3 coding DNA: TGCAGTGCTAGAGACGACAGGGGTGGTCAGCCCCAGCATTTT.